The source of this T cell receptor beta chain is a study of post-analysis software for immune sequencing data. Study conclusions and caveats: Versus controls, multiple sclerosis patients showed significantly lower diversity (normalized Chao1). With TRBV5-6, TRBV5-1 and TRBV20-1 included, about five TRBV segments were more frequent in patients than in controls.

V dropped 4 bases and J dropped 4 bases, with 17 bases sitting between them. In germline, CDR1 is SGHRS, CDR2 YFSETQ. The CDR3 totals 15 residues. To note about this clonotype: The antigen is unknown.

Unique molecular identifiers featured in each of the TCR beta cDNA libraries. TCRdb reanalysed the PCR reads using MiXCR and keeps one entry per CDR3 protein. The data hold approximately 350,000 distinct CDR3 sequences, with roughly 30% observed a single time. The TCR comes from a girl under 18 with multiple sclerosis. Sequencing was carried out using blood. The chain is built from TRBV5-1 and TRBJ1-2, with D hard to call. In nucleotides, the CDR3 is TGCGCCAGCAGCCCGGGCGCGGCAAACCCCTATGGCTACACCTTC. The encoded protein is CASSPGAANPYGYTF.